The source of this T cell receptor beta chain is a study of spatial heterogeneity in lung cancer. V was shortened by 4 bases and J by 3 bases, with 8 bases between the two germline ends. Per the germline V gene, CDR1 is KGHDR and CDR2 is SFDVKD. This CDR3 contains 13 residues. This clonotype was counted at least ten times. One entry per CDR3 protein results from TCRdb running MiXCR on the 5' RACE reads. The table shows over 14,000 distinct CDR3 sequences, with approximately 7.5% occurring only once. Documented time point: sample taken at primary tumor resection. Sequencing of whole RNA from tumor, nontumor lung or frozen PBMC involved no sorting.

The TCR originated in a female donor with early-stage non-small cell lung cancer. The rearrangement links TRBV24-1 to TRBJ2-5, with no clear D. The specimen comprised PBMCs, sampled at surgery. Written as DNA, the CDR3 is TGTGCCACCAGTGAGGGTGCGGAAGAGACCCAGTACTTC. Protein: CATSEGAEETQYF.